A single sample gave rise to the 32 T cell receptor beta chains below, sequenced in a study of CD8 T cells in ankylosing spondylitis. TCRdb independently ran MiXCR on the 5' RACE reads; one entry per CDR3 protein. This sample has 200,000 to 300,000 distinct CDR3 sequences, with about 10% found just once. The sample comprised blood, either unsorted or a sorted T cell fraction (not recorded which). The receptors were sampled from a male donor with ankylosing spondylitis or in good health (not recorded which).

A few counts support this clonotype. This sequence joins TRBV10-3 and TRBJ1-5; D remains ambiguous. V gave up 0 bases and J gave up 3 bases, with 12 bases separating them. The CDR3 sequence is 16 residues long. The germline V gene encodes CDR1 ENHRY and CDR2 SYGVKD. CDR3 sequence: CAISESRTASNQPQHF. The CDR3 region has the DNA TGTGCCATCAGTGAGTCCCGGACGGCCTCCAATCAGCCCCAGCATTTT.

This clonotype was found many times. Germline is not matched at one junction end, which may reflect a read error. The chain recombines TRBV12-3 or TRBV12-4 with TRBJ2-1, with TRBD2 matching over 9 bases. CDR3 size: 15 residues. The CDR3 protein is CASRLAGARENEQFF. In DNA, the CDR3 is TGTGCCAGCAGGTTAGCGGGAGCTCGGGAAAATGAGCAGTTCTTC.

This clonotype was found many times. CDR3 bases: TGCAGTGCTAGAGGAAGACAGATAAGTTTCTTC. Amino acid sequence: CSARGRQISFF. The genes are TRBV20-1 and TRBJ2-1; the D gene is possibly TRBD1 (5 bases). In germline, CDR1 is DFQATT, CDR2 SNEGSKA (reference sequence). The CDR3 sequence is 11 residues long. V was pared by 1 base and J by 16 bases, with 14 bases between.

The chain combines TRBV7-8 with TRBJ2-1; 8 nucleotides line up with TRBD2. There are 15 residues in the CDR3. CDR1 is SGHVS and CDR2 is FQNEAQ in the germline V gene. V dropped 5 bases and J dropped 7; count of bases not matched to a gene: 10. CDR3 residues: CASSPLGGGVNEQFF. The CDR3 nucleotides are TGTGCCAGCAGCCCCCTCGGGGGGGGTGTTAATGAGCAGTTCTTC.

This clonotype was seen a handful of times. The CDR3 bases are TGTGCCTGGAGTGTATCGGGACAGTACTATGGCTACACCTTC. As protein: CAWSVSGQYYGYTF. The rearrangement links TRBV30 to TRBJ1-2, with TRBD1 matching 7 bases. V lost 0 bases to trimming and J lost 3 bases; unmatched junction nucleotides: 4. There are 14 residues in the CDR3. Germline lookup yields CDR1 GTSNPN and CDR2 SVGIG (reference sequence).

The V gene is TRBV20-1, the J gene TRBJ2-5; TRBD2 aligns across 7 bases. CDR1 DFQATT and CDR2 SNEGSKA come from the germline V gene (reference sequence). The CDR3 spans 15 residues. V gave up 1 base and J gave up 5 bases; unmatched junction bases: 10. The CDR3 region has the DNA TGCAGTGCTAGAGGCGGGGCGGGGCGGGGGGAGACCCAGTACTTC. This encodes CSARGGAGRGETQYF.

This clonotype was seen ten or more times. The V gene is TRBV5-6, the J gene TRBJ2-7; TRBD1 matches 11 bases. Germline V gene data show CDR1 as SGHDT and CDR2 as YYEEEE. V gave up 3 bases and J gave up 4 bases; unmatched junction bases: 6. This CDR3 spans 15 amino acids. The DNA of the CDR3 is TGTGCCAGCAGCTCCCGGGACAGGGGGGATTACGAGCAGTACTTC. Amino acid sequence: CASSSRDRGDYEQYF.

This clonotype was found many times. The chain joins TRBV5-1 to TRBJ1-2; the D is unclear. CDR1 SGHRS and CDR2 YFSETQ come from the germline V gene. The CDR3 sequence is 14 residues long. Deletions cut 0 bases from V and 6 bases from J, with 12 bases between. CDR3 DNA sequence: TGCGCCAGCAGCTTGGCCTTACCATGGGATGGCTACACCTTC. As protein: CASSLALPWDGYTF. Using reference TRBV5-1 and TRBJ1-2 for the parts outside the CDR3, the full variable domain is KAGVTQTPRYLIKTRGQQVTLSCSPISGHRSVSWYQQTPGQGLQFLFEYFSETQRNKGNFPGRFSGRQFSNSRSEMNVSTLELGDSALYLCASSLALPWDGYTFGSGTRLTVV.

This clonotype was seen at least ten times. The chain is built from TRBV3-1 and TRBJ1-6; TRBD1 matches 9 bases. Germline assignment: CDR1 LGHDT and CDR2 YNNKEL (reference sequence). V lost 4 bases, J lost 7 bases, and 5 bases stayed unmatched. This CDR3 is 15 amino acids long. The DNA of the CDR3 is TGTGCCAGCAGCCTGGCCGGGACAGGGAATTCACCCCTCCACTTT. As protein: CASSLAGTGNSPLHF.

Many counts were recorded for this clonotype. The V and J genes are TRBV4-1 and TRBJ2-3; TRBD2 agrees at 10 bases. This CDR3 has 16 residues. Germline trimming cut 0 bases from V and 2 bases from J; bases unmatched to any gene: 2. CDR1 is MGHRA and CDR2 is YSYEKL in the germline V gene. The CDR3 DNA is TGCGCCAGCAGCCAAGACGGACTAGCGGTCACAGATACGCAGTATTTT. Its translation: CASSQDGLAVTDTQYF.

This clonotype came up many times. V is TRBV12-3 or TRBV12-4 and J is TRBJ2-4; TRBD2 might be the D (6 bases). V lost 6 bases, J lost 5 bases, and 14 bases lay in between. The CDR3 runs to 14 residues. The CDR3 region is CASRFTGTENIQYF. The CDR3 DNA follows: TGTGCCAGCAGGTTTACCGGGACTGAAAACATTCAGTACTTC.

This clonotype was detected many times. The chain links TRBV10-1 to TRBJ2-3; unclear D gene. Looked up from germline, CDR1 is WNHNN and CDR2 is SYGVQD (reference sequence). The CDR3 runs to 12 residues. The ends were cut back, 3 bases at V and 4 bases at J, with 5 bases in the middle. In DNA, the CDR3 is TGCGCCAGCAGTGATCCTGCAGATACGCAGTATTTT. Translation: CASSDPADTQYF.

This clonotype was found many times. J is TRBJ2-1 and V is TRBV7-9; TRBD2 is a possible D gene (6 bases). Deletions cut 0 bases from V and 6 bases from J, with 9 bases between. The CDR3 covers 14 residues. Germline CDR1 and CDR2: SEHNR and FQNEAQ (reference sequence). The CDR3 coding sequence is TGTGCCAGCAGCTTAGCGCACGGGGGCAATGAGCAGTTCTTC. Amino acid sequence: CASSLAHGGNEQFF. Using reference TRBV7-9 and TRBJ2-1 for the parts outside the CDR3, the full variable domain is DTGVSQNPRHKITKRGQNVTFRCDPISEHNRLYWYRQTLGQGPEFLTYFQNEAQLEKSRLLSDRFSAERPKGSFSTLEIQRTEQGDSAMYLCASSLAHGGNEQFFGPGTRLTVL.

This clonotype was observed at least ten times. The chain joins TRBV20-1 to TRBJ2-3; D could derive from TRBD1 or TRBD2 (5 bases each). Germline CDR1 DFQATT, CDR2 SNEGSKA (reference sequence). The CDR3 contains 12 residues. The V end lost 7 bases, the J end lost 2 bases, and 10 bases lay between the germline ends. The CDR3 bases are TGCAGTGGAGGGGCTTCCACAGATACGCAGTATTTT. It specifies CSGGASTDTQYF.

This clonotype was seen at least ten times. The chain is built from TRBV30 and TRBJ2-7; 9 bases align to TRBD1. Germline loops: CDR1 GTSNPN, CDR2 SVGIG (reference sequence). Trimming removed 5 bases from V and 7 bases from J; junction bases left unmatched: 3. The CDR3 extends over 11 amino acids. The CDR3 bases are TGTGCCTGGTCGGGACAGGGAGAGCAGTACTTC. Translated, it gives CAWSGQGEQYF.

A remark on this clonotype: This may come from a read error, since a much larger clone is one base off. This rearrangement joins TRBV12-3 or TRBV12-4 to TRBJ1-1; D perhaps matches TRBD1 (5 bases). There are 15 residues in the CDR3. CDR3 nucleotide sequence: TGTGGCAGCAGTTTAGCGACAGCCCAGAACACTGAAGCTTTCTTT. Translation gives CGSSLATAQNTEAFF.

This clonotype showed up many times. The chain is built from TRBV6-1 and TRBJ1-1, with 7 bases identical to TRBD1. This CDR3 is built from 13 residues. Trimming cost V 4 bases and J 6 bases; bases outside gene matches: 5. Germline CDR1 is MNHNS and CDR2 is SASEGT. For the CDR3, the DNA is TGTGCCAGCAGTGGGACAGGTCGAGCTGAAGCTTTCTTT. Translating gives CASSGTGRAEAFF.

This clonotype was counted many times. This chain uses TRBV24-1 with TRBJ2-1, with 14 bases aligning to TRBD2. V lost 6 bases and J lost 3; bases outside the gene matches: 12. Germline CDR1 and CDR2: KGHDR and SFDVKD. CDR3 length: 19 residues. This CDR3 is CATSPSLGLAGGIYNEQFF. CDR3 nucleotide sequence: TGTGCCACCAGTCCTTCTCTTGGACTAGCGGGAGGTATCTACAATGAGCAGTTCTTC.

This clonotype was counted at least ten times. In nucleotides, the CDR3 is TGTGCCAGCAGTTACTCGATGGCGCGCGGAATCTCCTACGAGCAGTACTTC. Protein sequence: CASSYSMARGISYEQYF. The genes are TRBV6-5 and TRBJ2-7; unclear D gene. Germline CDR1 and CDR2: MNHEY and SVGAGI. The CDR3 loop spans 17 amino acids. Trimming took 0 bases from V and 0 from J, leaving 15 bases between them.

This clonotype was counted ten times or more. The CDR3 sequence: CASSLAPNSDRNTEAFF. The CDR3 DNA reads TGTGCCAGCAGCTTGGCCCCTAACTCGGACAGGAACACTGAAGCTTTCTTT. V gene TRBV5-5 combines with J gene TRBJ1-1, with D perhaps TRBD1 (6 bases). This CDR3 contains 17 residues. V lost 0 bases and J 1 base, leaving 16 bases between the germline ends. From germline, CDR1 is SGHKS and CDR2 YYEKEE (reference sequence).

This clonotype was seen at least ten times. The CDR3 coding sequence is TGTGCCAGCAGTGAGGCAGCGGGGAGGACCCAGTACTTC. It encodes CASSEAAGRTQYF. This chain connects TRBV2 to TRBJ2-5, with 7 bases aligning to TRBD2. Trimming took 3 bases from V and 7 from J; bases not matched to a gene: 5. CDR3 length: 13 amino acids. CDR1 is SNHLY, CDR2 FYNNEI, per germline.

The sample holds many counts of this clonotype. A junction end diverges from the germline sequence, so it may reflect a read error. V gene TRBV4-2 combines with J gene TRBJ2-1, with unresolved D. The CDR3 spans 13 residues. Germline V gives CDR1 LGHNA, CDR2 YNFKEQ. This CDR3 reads CASSQRLGNEQFF. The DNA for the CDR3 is TGCGCCAGCAGCCAAAGACTGGGCAATGAGCAGTTCTTC.

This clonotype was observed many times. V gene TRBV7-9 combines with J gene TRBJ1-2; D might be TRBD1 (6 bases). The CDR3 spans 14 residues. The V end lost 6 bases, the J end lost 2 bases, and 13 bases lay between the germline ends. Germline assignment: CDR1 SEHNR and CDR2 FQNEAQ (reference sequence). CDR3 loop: CASSQDSGNYGYTF. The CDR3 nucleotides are TGTGCCAGCAGTCAGGACAGTGGGAACTATGGCTACACCTTC.

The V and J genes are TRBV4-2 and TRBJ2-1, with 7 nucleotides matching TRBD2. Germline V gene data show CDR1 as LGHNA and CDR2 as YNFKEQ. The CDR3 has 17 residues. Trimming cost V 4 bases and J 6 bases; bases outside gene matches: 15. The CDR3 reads CASSPVSGGEVVNEQFF. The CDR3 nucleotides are TGTGCCAGCAGCCCGGTCTCGGGGGGAGAGGTTGTCAATGAGCAGTTCTTC.

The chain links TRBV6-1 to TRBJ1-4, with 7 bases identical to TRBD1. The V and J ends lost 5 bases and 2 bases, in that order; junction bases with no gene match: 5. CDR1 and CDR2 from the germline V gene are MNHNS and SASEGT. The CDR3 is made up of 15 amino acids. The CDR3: CASSPPGQTNEKLFF. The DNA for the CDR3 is TGTGCCAGCAGTCCTCCGGGACAGACTAATGAAAAACTGTTTTTT.

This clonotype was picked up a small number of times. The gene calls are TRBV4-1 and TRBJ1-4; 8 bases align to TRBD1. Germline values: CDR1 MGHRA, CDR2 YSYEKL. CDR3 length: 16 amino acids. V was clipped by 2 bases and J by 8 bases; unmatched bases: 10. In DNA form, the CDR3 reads TGCGCCAGCAGCCAACGGACAGGGAAAATTTGGGAAAAACTGTTTTTT. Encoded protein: CASSQRTGKIWEKLFF.

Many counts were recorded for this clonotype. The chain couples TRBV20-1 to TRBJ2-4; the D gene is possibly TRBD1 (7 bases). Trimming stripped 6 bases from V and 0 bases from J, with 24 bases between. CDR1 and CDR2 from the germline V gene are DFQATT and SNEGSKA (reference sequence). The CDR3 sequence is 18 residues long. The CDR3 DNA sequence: TGCAGTGCCCGAGGACAGGAGCGTGGGGGGCTAGCCAAAAACATTCAGTACTTC. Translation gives CSARGQERGGLAKNIQYF.

The CDR3 protein is CAMGPGSYNEQFF. CDR3 nucleotides: TGTGCCATGGGCCCTGGGTCCTACAATGAGCAGTTCTTC. The V call is TRBV5-5, the J call TRBJ2-1; D remains unclear. Germline V gene lookup returns CDR1 SGHKS and CDR2 YYEKEE (reference sequence). Trimming took 9 bases from V and 1 from J, leaving 11 bases between them. CDR3 size: 13 residues.

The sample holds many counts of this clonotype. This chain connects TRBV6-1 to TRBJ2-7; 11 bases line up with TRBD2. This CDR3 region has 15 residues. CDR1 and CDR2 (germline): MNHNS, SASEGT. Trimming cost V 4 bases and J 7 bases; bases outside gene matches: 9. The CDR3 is CASSVVAGGPGEQYF. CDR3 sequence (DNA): TGTGCCAGCAGTGTAGTAGCGGGAGGGCCGGGTGAGCAGTACTTC.

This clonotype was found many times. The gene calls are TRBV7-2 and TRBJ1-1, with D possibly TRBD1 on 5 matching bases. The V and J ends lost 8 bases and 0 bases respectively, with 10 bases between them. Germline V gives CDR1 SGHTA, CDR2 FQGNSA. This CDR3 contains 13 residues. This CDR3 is CASAGRLNTEAFF. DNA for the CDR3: TGTGCCAGCGCGGGACGGCTGAACACTGAAGCTTTCTTT.

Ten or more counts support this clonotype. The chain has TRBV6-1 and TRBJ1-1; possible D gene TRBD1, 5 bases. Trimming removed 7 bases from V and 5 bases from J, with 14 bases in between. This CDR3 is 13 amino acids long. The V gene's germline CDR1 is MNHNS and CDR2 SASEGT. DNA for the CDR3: TGTGCCAGCACCCGAGACTGGGGGACTGAAGCTTTCTTT. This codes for CASTRDWGTEAFF.

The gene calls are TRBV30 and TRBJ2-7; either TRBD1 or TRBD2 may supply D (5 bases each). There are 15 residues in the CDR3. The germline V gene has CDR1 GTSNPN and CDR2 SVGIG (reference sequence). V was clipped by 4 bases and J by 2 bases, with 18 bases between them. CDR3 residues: CAWTYGARAPYEQYF. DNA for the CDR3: TGTGCCTGGACCTACGGGGCCAGGGCCCCCTACGAGCAGTACTTC.